This T cell receptor beta chain is drawn from a study of spatial heterogeneity in lung cancer. Study overall: Detection consistently yielded more beta chains than alpha chains.

Time point of the sample: sample taken at primary tumor resection. A total of approximately 75 untreated early-stage non-small cell lung cancer patients served as donors. Whole RNA, isolated from tumor, nontumor lung or frozen PBMC, was sequenced without prior sorting. This clonotype was observed many times. The target antigen is unknown. On each TCR cDNA molecule, a unique molecular identifier was present. MiXCR was run by TCRdb on the 5' RACE reads, yielding one entry per CDR3 protein. Here the sample spans approximately 20,000 distinct CDR3 sequences, more than 2.5% being singletons. CDR1 SGHDN and CDR2 FVKESK come from the germline V gene. The CDR3 covers 13 residues. Between the trimmed V and J ends, which lost 5 bases and 3 bases, there was a span of 10 bases. Study findings and constraints: Higher tumor mutation counts went along with higher counts of expanded intratumoral alpha and beta TCRs.

The sequence was collected from a male donor with early-stage non-small cell lung cancer. Sample: lung tumor tissue, taken at surgery. The rearrangement links TRBV14 to TRBJ1-2; D is unresolved. Here the CDR3 DNA reads TGTGCCAGCAGCTATGTCCCCGACTATGGCTACACCTTC. This translates into CASSYVPDYGYTF.